The T cell receptor beta chain described here comes from a study of cytomegalovirus exposure and HLA in healthy donors. Background on the study: Around four fifths of a few hundred genotyped donors fell in the Caucasian-associated ancestry cluster.

The CDR3 totals 13 residues. J was trimmed by 6 bases and V by 4 bases; bases with no gene match: 3. CDR1 SNHLY and CDR2 FYNNEI come from the germline V gene. In regard to this clone: What it binds is not known.

Researchers ran the PCR with 60 Vbeta and 13 Jbeta primers. TCRdb's copy holds only in-frame clones and misses some; the assay was immunoSEQ multiplex PCR. Of about 150,000 clones in the sample, about 68% were seen once. Study outcomes and limitations: Later analysis suggested most CMV-associated TCR beta chains were HLA-restricted. Being productive about 90% or about 30% of the time was typical of most TCR beta V segments in an earlier analysis.

V gene TRBV2 combines with J gene TRBJ1-2, with 9 bases fitting TRBD1. The TCR comes from a man between 18 and 35 years old in good health and CMV-seronegative. Source material: PBMCs. The CDR3 is CASSGGTGNGYTF. Written as DNA, the CDR3 is TGTGCCAGCAGTGGGGGGACAGGGAATGGCTACACCTTC. Drawing the rest from reference TRBV2 and TRBJ1-2, the complete variable domain is EPEVTQTPSHQVTQMGQEVILRCVPISNHLYFYWYRQILGQKVEFLVSFYNNEISEKSEIFDDQFSVERPDGSNFTLKIRSTKLEDSAMYFCASSGGTGNGYTFGSGTRLTVV.